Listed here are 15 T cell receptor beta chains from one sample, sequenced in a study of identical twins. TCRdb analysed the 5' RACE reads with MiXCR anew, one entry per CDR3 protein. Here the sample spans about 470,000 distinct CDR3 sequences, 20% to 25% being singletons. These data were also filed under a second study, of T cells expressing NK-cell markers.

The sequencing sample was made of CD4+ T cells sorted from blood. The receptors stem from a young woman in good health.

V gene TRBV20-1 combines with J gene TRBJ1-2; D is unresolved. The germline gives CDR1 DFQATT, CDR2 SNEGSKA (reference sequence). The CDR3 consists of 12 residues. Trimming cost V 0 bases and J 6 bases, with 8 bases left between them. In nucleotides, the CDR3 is TGCAGTGCTAGAGATCGCGTGGATGGCTACACCTTC. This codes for CSARDRVDGYTF.

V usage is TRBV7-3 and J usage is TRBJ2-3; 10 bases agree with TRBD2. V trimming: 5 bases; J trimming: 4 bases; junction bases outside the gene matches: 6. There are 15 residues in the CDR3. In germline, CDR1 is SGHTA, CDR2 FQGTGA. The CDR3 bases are TGTGCCAGCAGCCAAGGGACTAGCGTTGCAGATACGCAGTATTTT. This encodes CASSQGTSVADTQYF.

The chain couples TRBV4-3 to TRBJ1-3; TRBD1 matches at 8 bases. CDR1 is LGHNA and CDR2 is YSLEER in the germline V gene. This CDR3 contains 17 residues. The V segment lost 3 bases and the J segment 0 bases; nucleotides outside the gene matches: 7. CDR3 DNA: TGCGCCAGCAGCCATGCCTCAGGGGGCCACTCTGGAAACACCATATATTTT. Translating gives CASSHASGGHSGNTIYF.

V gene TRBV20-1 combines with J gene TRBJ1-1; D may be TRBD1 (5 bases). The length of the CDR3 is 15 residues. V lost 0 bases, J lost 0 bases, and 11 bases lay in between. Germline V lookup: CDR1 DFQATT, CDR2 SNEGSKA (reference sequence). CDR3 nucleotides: TGCAGTGCTAGAGATTGGGAGGGACTGAACACTGAAGCTTTCTTT. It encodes CSARDWEGLNTEAFF.

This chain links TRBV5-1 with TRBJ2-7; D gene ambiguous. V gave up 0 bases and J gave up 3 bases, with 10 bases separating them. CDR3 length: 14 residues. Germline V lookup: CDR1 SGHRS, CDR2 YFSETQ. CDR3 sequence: CASSLDSNGYEQYF. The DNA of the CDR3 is TGCGCCAGCAGCTTGGACTCAAACGGCTACGAGCAGTACTTC.

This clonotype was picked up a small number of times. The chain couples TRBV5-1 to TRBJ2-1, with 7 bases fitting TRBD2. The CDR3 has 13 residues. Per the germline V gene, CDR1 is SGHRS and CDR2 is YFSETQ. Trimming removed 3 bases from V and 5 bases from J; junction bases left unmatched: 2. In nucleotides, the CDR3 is TGCGCCAGCAGCTCCGGGGGGAACAATGAGCAGTTCTTC. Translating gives CASSSGGNNEQFF.

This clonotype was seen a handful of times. The CDR3 bases are TGTGCCAGCAGCCACGGACAGGGCTATAATTCACCCCTCCACTTT. It yields the protein CASSHGQGYNSPLHF. V usage is TRBV6-1 and J usage is TRBJ1-6; 8 bases agree with TRBD1. The CDR3 covers 15 residues. Germline V gene lookup returns CDR1 MNHNS and CDR2 SASEGT. The junction had 4 bases not matched to a gene; V was cut back by 6 bases and J by 3 bases.

CDR3 protein: CAISADAGVTGELFF. The CDR3 coding sequence is TGTGCCATCAGTGCCGACGCAGGGGTCACCGGGGAGCTGTTTTTT. The chain couples TRBV10-3 to TRBJ2-2, with D possibly being TRBD1 (6 bases). CDR1 and CDR2 (germline): ENHRY, SYGVKD. The CDR3 loop spans 15 amino acids. The V and J ends lost 4 bases and 4 bases respectively, with 13 bases between them.

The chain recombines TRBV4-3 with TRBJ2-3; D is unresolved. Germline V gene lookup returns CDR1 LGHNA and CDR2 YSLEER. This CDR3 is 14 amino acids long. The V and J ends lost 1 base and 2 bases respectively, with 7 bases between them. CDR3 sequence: CASSQVTSTDTQYF. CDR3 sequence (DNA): TGCGCCAGCAGCCAAGTCACATCCACAGATACGCAGTATTTT.

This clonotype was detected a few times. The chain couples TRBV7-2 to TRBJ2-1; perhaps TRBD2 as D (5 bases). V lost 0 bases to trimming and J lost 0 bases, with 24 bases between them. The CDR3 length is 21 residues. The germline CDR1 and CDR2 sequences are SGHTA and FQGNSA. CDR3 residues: CASSLALRKWTFGSSYNEQFF. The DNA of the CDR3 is TGTGCCAGCAGCTTAGCGCTTAGGAAGTGGACTTTTGGAAGCTCCTACAATGAGCAGTTCTTC.

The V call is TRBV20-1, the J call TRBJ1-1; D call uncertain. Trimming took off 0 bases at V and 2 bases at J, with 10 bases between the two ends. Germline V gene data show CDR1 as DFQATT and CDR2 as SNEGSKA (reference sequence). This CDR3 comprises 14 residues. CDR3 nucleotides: TGCAGTGCTAGAGACCCGTGGCTTAACACTGAAGCTTTCTTT. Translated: CSARDPWLNTEAFF.

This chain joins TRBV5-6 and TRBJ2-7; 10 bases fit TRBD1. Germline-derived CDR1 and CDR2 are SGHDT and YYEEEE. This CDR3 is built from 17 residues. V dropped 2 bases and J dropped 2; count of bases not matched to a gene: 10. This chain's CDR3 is CASSFPPGTGVPYEQYF. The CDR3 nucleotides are TGTGCCAGCAGCTTCCCACCCGGGACAGGGGTTCCCTACGAGCAGTACTTC. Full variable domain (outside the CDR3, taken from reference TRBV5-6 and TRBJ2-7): DAGVTQSPTHLIKTRGQQVTLRCSPKSGHDTVSWYQQALGQGPQFIFQYYEEEERQRGNFPDRFSGHQFPNYSSELNVNALLLGDSALYLCASSFPPGTGVPYEQYFGPGTRLTVT.

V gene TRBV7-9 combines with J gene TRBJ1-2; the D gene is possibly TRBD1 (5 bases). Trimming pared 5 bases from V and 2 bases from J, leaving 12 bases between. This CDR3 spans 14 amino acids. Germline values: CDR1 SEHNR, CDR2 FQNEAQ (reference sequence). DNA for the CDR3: TGTGCCAGCAGCGCCCAGGGCGGGAACTATGGCTACACCTTC. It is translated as CASSAQGGNYGYTF.

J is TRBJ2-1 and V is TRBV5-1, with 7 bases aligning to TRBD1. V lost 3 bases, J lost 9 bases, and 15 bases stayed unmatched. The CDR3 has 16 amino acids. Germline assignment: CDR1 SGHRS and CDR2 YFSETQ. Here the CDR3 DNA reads TGCGCCAGCAGCTCCGATGACAGGGTCGGTCAGAGTGAGCAGTTCTTC. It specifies CASSSDDRVGQSEQFF.

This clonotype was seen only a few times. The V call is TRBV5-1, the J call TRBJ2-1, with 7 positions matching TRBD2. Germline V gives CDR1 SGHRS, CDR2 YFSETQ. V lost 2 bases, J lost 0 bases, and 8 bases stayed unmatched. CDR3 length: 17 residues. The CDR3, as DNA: TGCGCCAGCAGCTTCGGCGGGACTACGAGCTCCTACAATGAGCAGTTCTTC. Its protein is CASSFGGTTSSYNEQFF. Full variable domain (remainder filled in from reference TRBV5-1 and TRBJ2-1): KAGVTQTPRYLIKTRGQQVTLSCSPISGHRSVSWYQQTPGQGLQFLFEYFSETQRNKGNFPGRFSGRQFSNSRSEMNVSTLELGDSALYLCASSFGGTTSSYNEQFFGPGTRLTVL.